A single sample gave rise to the 29 T cell receptor beta chains below, sequenced in a study of beta chain features in type 1 diabetes. The study reverse transcribed the entire isolated RNA, so it sequenced expressed TCRB transcripts. Sequencing was performed with immunoSEQ multiplex PCR; in TCRdb, only in-frame clones are kept and a portion is missing. The sample yields around 450,000 clones, 10% to 12% seen once. The specimen sequenced was naive CD4+ T cells from blood. The receptors were sampled from a woman aged 18-29 years in good health.

The sample holds a few counts of this clone. The chain employs TRBV18 and TRBJ2-7, with TRBD1 matching over 7 bases. The CDR3 is 13 residues long. Germline V gives CDR1 KGHSH, CDR2 LQKENI. J was trimmed by 5 bases and V by 3 bases; bases with no gene match: 4. The CDR3 loop is CASSPRQGNEQYF. In DNA form, the CDR3 reads TGTGCCAGCTCACCCCGACAGGGTAACGAGCAGTACTTC.

This clone was detected a few times. The chain couples TRBV18 to TRBJ1-4, with D perhaps TRBD1 (5 bases). Trimming removed 4 bases at V and 5 bases at J, with 17 bases between. CDR3 length equals 16 residues. CDR1 and CDR2 (germline): KGHSH, LQKENI. The DNA for the CDR3 is TGTGCCAGCTCACGGAGGAGTGGGACGGCAAATGAAAAACTGTTTTTT. This encodes CASSRRSGTANEKLFF.

The chain is built from TRBV4-3 and TRBJ2-5; D is perhaps TRBD1 (5 bases). The ends were cut back, 0 bases at V and 2 bases at J, with 7 bases in the middle. This CDR3 is 14 amino acids long. CDR1 and CDR2 (germline): LGHNA, YSLEER. The CDR3 DNA reads as TGCGCCAGCAGCCAAGATTCAGGGCAAGAGACCCAGTACTTC. Its protein product is CASSQDSGQETQYF.

This clone has only a few counts. The CDR3 DNA follows: TGCGCCAGCAGCCAAGAATTAGCGTTCTCCTACAATGAGCAGTTCTTC. The encoded protein is CASSQELAFSYNEQFF. The chain carries TRBV4-1 and TRBJ2-1, with D perhaps matching TRBD2 (5 bases). There are 16 residues in the CDR3. V was cut by 0 bases and J by 0 bases, with 9 bases left in between. The V gene's germline CDR1 is MGHRA and CDR2 YSYEKL.

There are a few counts of this clone. The rearrangement uses TRBV5-6 and TRBJ2-2; TRBD2 agrees at 7 bases. V trimming: 1 base; J trimming: 4 bases; junction bases outside the gene matches: 4. The CDR3 extends over 15 amino acids. The V gene's germline CDR1 is SGHDT and CDR2 YYEEEE. The CDR3 spells CASSLKGRGTGELFF. DNA of the CDR3: TGTGCCAGCAGCTTGAAGGGGAGGGGCACCGGGGAGCTGTTTTTT.

The chain has TRBV14 and TRBJ2-5; no reliable D call. The CDR3 contains 11 residues. Germline loops: CDR1 SGHDN, CDR2 FVKESK. The V gene lost 3 bases and the J gene lost 10 bases, with 9 bases spanning the gap. The chain's CDR3 is CASSQTGDQYF. The CDR3 DNA sequence: TGTGCCAGCAGCCAGACCGGTGACCAGTACTTC.

The chain couples TRBV18 to TRBJ1-1; no firm D call. Per germline, CDR1 KGHSH and CDR2 LQKENI. V was cut by 3 bases and J by 7 bases, with 9 bases left in between. This CDR3 is built from 12 residues. Written as DNA, the CDR3 is TGTGCCAGCTCACCCTCCACACGTGAAGCTTTCTTT. Residues: CASSPSTREAFF.

This clone was seen more than once but under ten times. The same CDR3 also results from other DNA sequences found in this sample. The rearrangement links TRBV7-2 to TRBJ2-3; D may be TRBD1 (5 bases). The CDR3 is 14 amino acids. Germline V gene lookup returns CDR1 SGHTA and CDR2 FQGNSA. V lost 3 bases and J 1 base, leaving 8 bases between the germline ends. This CDR3 is CASSFDRGTDTQYF. The CDR3, as DNA: TGTGCCAGCAGCTTTGACAGAGGCACAGATACGCAGTATTTT.

This clone was seen only a few times. This chain uses TRBV18 with TRBJ2-7; 8 bases fit TRBD1. Germline CDR1 and CDR2: KGHSH and LQKENI. V gave up 2 bases and J gave up 7 bases; unmatched junction bases: 7. This CDR3 has 14 amino acids. CDR3 DNA: TGTGCCAGCTCACCAGGGACAGGTTTTCGGGAGCAGTACGTC. This sequence encodes CASSPGTGFREQYV.

V gene TRBV5-1 combines with J gene TRBJ1-1, with D hard to call. Looked up from germline, CDR1 is SGHRS and CDR2 is YFSETQ. The CDR3 extends over 15 amino acids. Trimming took off 4 bases at V and 1 base at J, with 14 bases between the two ends. CDR3 nucleotide sequence: TGCGCCAGCAGCGTAAGACTAGGATCGAACACTGAAGCTTTCTTT. Protein: CASSVRLGSNTEAFF. Together with reference TRBV5-1 and TRBJ1-1, the CDR3 gives the full variable domain: KAGVTQTPRYLIKTRGQQVTLSCSPISGHRSVSWYQQTPGQGLQFLFEYFSETQRNKGNFPGRFSGRQFSNSRSEMNVSTLELGDSALYLCASSVRLGSNTEAFFGQGTRLTVV.

The chain links TRBV4-3 to TRBJ2-7, with D possibly being TRBD2 (5 bases). The CDR3 totals 15 residues. CDR1 is LGHNA, CDR2 YSLEER, per germline. V gave up 2 bases and J gave up 7 bases, with 18 bases separating them. Written as DNA, the CDR3 is TGCGCCAGCAGCCAACGAAGCGGTCCCTCTCGGGAGCAGTACTTC. As protein: CASSQRSGPSREQYF.

The J gene is TRBJ1-2, the V gene TRBV7-9; D is unclear. Germline lookup yields CDR1 SEHNR and CDR2 FQNEAQ (reference sequence). The V end was cut by 5 bases, the J end by 6 bases, with 16 bases between. This CDR3 region has 14 residues. The CDR3 DNA follows: TGTGCCAGCAGCCTATACCCGACCACACATGGCTACACCTTC. This translates into CASSLYPTTHGYTF.

The chain employs TRBV9 and TRBJ1-1; no definite D call. The germline gives CDR1 SGDLS, CDR2 YYNGEE. The CDR3 runs to 13 residues. Trimming removed 0 bases at V and 3 bases at J, with 6 bases between. The CDR3 loop reads CASSVGWDTEAFF. As DNA, the CDR3 is TGTGCCAGCAGCGTAGGGTGGGACACTGAAGCTTTCTTT.

The chain employs TRBV7-2 and TRBJ2-5; 8 bases are shared with TRBD1. The CDR3 consists of 14 residues. The V segment lost 3 bases and the J segment 2 bases; nucleotides outside the gene matches: 2. CDR1 SGHTA and CDR2 FQGNSA come from the germline V gene. In DNA, the CDR3 is TGTGCCAGCAGCTTCAACAGGGGGCAAGAGACCCAGTACTTC. Amino acid sequence: CASSFNRGQETQYF.

The V and J genes are TRBV30 and TRBJ2-1; the match to TRBD1 covers 10 bases. The CDR3 totals 17 residues. Germline V gives CDR1 GTSNPN, CDR2 SVGIG (reference sequence). The V segment lost 3 bases and the J segment 9 bases; nucleotides outside the gene matches: 17. The CDR3 nucleotides read TGTGCCTGGAGAGCCGGACGATTCGGGACAGGGGTCGGTGAGCAGTTCTTC. Translated: CAWRAGRFGTGVGEQFF. The complete variable domain, with remaining parts taken from reference TRBV30 and TRBJ2-1, reads SQTIHQWPATLVQPVGSPLSLECTVEGTSNPNLYWYRQAAGRGLQLLFYSVGIGQISSEVPQNLSASRPQDRQFILSSKKLLLSDSGFYLCAWRAGRFGTGVGEQFFGPGTRLTVL.

The chain recombines TRBV15 with TRBJ2-3; no definite D call. The V gene lost 6 bases and the J gene lost 6 bases, with 13 bases spanning the gap. The V gene's germline CDR1 is LNHNV and CDR2 YYDKDF (reference sequence). CDR3 length: 13 residues. CDR3 loop: CATSVAVRDTQYF. CDR3 coding DNA: TGTGCCACCAGTGTGGCAGTAAGGGATACGCAGTATTTT.

This clone has a handful of counts. The rearrangement uses TRBV11-2 and TRBJ2-2; 7 positions match TRBD1. The germline CDR1 and CDR2 sequences are SGHAT and FQNNGV. V gave up 5 bases and J gave up 6 bases; unmatched junction bases: 6. This CDR3 is built from 14 residues. CDR3 nucleotide sequence: TGTGCCAGCAGCGCACACCAGGGGGCCGGGGAGCTGTTTTTT. This translates into CASSAHQGAGELFF. The full variable domain, rest sourced from reference TRBV11-2 and TRBJ2-2, is EAGVAQSPRYKIIEKRQSVAFWCNPISGHATLYWYQQILGQGPKLLIQFQNNGVVDDSQLPKDRFSAERLKGVDSTLKIQPAKLEDSAVYLCASSAHQGAGELFFGEGSRLTVL.

The chain uses TRBV19 and TRBJ2-3; possible D gene TRBD2, 6 bases. Between the trimmed V and J ends, which lost 5 bases and 1 base, there was a span of 13 bases. Germline V gives CDR1 LNHDA, CDR2 SQIVND (reference sequence). There are 15 residues in the CDR3. The CDR3 coding sequence is TGTGCCAGTAGTTCTGCGGGGAGCGGCACAGATACGCAGTATTTT. Translating it yields CASSSAGSGTDTQYF. Variable domain in full (rest from reference TRBV19 and TRBJ2-3): DGGITQSPKYLFRKEGQNVTLSCEQNLNHDAMYWYRQDPGQGLRLIYYSQIVNDFQKGDIAEGYSVSREKKESFPLTVTSAQKNPTAFYLCASSSAGSGTDTQYFGPGTRLTVL.

This clone was detected a few times. The genes are TRBV29-1 and TRBJ2-5; 9 bases match TRBD2. The CDR3 runs 15 residues. Per germline, CDR1 SQVTM and CDR2 ANQGSEA. V dropped 7 bases and J dropped 5; count of bases not matched to a gene: 14. The CDR3 sequence: CSAGVIAGDGETQYF. For the CDR3, the DNA is TGCAGCGCTGGGGTGATAGCGGGGGACGGGGAGACCCAGTACTTC.

CDR3 residues: CASRAGTSGYNEQFF. The CDR3, as DNA: TGTGCCAGCAGAGCCGGGACTAGCGGTTACAATGAGCAGTTCTTC. The chain recombines TRBV7-3 with TRBJ2-1, with TRBD2 matching over 11 bases. The trim removed 6 bases at V and 4 bases at J, leaving 5 bases unmatched. Germline V gene data show CDR1 as SGHTA and CDR2 as FQGTGA. The CDR3 contains 15 residues.

This clone has just a few counts. J is TRBJ2-1 and V is TRBV19; TRBD2 is a possible D gene (5 bases). Trimming took 7 bases from V and 2 from J, leaving 18 bases between them. The CDR3 consists of 16 residues. The V gene's germline CDR1 is LNHDA and CDR2 SQIVND (reference sequence). The CDR3 DNA reads as TGTGCCAGTACCCCCAGAGGGTTTGGCACCTACAATGAGCAGTTCTTC. Translating gives CASTPRGFGTYNEQFF.

The rearrangement links TRBV28 to TRBJ2-5; TRBD2 might be the D (6 bases). The germline V gene has CDR1 MDHEN and CDR2 SYDVKM. This CDR3 spans 15 amino acids. With 5 bases removed from V and 1 base from J, the gap between germline ends came to 14 bases. As DNA, the CDR3 is TGTGCCAGCAGTCCTGCGAGGAGGGGCCAAGAGACCCAGTACTTC. Translating it yields CASSPARRGQETQYF. Drawing the rest from reference TRBV28 and TRBJ2-5, the complete variable domain is DVKVTQSSRYLVKRTGEKVFLECVQDMDHENMFWYRQDPGLGLRLIYFSYDVKMKEKGDIPEGYSVSREKKERFSLILESASTNQTSMYLCASSPARRGQETQYFGPGTRLLVL.

This clone appeared a few times. The V and J genes are TRBV30 and TRBJ2-7, with 9 bases matching TRBD2. From germline, CDR1 is GTSNPN and CDR2 SVGIG (reference sequence). The CDR3 runs to 13 residues. The J segment lost 2 bases and the V segment lost 8 bases, leaving 7 bases of the junction unmatched. The CDR3 nucleotides read TGTGCCGAATCTTCTAGCGGGGCCTACGAGCAGTACTTC. It specifies CAESSSGAYEQYF.

The table lists this clone with a few counts. Other DNA sequences from this sample encode an identical CDR3 as well. The chain joins TRBV29-1 to TRBJ2-3; a weak D match, TRBD1 (5 bases). CDR3 size: 14 residues. Trimming pared 6 bases from V and 2 bases from J, leaving 15 bases between. Germline V gene lookup returns CDR1 SQVTM and CDR2 ANQGSEA. The CDR3 nucleotides are TGCAGCGTCGGGCAGGGTACTACCACAGATACGCAGTATTTT. As protein: CSVGQGTTTDTQYF.

V gene TRBV18 combines with J gene TRBJ2-5; D is unclear. The CDR3 is 15 residues long. Germline V lookup: CDR1 KGHSH, CDR2 LQKENI. V was trimmed by 4 bases and J by 4 bases, leaving 16 bases between them. The CDR3 bases are TGTGCCAGCTCACGCTTACCGACCGTAAGAGAGACCCAGTACTTC. Its translation is CASSRLPTVRETQYF.

This clone was seen more than once but under ten times. J is TRBJ2-1 and V is TRBV4-2, with a tentative D call TRBD1 (6 bases). The CDR3 sequence is 15 residues long. Germline V gene sequence: CDR1 LGHNA, CDR2 YNFKEQ. Trimming pared 2 bases from V and 5 bases from J, leaving 13 bases between. Here the CDR3 DNA reads TGTGCCAGCAGCCAAACAGGGAAGGGCGACAATGAGCAGTTCTTC. Translation: CASSQTGKGDNEQFF.

This clone was seen a few times. This chain uses TRBV10-3 with TRBJ1-6; D perhaps matches TRBD1 (6 bases). The CDR3 runs to 12 residues. Per the germline V gene, CDR1 is ENHRY and CDR2 is SYGVKD. The V and J ends lost 11 bases and 7 bases respectively, with 12 bases between them. The CDR3 DNA reads as TGTGCCTCAAAGGGGGAGAATTCACCCCTCCACTTT. It specifies CASKGENSPLHF.

There are a few counts of this clone. The V and J genes are TRBV5-1 and TRBJ2-1, with no clear D. Germline V gene data show CDR1 as SGHRS and CDR2 as YFSETQ. Trimming left V 3 bases short and J 0 bases short, with 10 bases between. The CDR3 covers 15 residues. The CDR3 nucleotides are TGCGCCAGCAGCTCTTACAAGAGCTCCTACAATGAGCAGTTCTTC. It encodes CASSSYKSSYNEQFF.

V usage is TRBV7-3 and J usage is TRBJ2-3; the D gene could be TRBD1 or TRBD2 (5 bases each). Trimming stripped 4 bases from V and 0 bases from J, with 8 bases between. Looked up from germline, CDR1 is SGHTA and CDR2 is FQGTGA. The CDR3 runs 14 residues. The CDR3 loop is CASSSRDSTDTQYF. CDR3 sequence (DNA): TGTGCCAGCAGCTCACGGGACAGCACAGATACGCAGTATTTT.